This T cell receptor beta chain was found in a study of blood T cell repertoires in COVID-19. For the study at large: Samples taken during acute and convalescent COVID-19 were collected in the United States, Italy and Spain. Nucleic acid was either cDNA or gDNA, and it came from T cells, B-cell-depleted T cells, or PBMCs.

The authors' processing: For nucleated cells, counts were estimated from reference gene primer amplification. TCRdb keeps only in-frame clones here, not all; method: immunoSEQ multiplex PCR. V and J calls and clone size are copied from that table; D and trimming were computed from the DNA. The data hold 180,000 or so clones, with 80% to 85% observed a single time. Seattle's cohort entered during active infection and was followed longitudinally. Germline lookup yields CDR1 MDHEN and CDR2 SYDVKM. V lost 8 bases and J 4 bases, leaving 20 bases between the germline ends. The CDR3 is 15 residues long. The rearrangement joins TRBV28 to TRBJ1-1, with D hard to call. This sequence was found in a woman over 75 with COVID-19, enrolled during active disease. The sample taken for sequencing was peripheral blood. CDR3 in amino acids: CASSISRGGVTEAFF. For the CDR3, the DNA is TGTGCCAGCTCAATCTCGCGGGGTGGGGTCACTGAAGCTTTCTTT.